This T cell receptor (beta chain) was sequenced for a study of identical twins. Points from the study as a whole: Conclusions were drawn cross-sectionally by statistical analysis, without following the same donors. The more abundant beta clonotypes in cord blood had fewer insertions, and memory repertoires did not show this.

The germline CDR1 and CDR2 sequences are ENHRY and SYGVKD. This CDR3 contains 12 residues. Trimming took off 6 bases at V and 0 bases at J, with 5 bases between the two ends. This clonotype has a handful of counts. What it binds is unknown. Template switching added a universal primer binding site, and final cDNA carried unique molecular identifiers. TCRdb re-analysed the 5' RACE reads in MiXCR, keeping a single row per CDR3 protein. The sample contains 600,000 to 800,000 distinct CDR3 sequences, approximately 22% of which appear only once. This sample also appeared in a second study, on T cells expressing NK-cell markers. That source adds: Seropositivity for HCMV was found in seven of the eight sequenced donors, with one seronegative.

The V and J genes are TRBV10-3 and TRBJ2-5; D ambiguous. The sequence was collected from a woman under 30 in good health. The sequenced sample consisted of PBMCs. This CDR3 reads CAISPDQETQYF. The CDR3 nucleotides are TGTGCCATCAGCCCAGACCAAGAGACCCAGTACTTC.